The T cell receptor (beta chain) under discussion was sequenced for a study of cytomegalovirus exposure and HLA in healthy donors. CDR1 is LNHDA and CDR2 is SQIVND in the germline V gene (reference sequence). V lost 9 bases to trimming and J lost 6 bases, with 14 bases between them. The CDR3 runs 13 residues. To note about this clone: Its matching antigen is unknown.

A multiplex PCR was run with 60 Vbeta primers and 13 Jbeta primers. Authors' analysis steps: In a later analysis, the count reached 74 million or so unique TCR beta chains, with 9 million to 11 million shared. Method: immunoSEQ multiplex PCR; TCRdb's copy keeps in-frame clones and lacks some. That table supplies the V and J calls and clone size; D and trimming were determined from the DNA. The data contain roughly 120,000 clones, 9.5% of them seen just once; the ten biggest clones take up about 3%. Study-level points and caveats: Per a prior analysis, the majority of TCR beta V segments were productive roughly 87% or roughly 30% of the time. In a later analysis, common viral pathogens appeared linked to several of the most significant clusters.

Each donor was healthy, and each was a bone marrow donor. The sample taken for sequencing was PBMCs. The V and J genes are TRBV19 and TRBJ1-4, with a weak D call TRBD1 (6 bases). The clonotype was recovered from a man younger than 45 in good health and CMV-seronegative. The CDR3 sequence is CASRRQVDEKLFF. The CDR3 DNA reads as TGTGCCAGCAGGAGACAGGTGGATGAAAAACTGTTTTTT. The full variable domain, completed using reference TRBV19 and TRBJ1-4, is DGGITQSPKYLFRKEGQNVTLSCEQNLNHDAMYWYRQDPGQGLRLIYYSQIVNDFQKGDIAEGYSVSREKKESFPLTVTSAQKNPTAFYLCASRRQVDEKLFFGSGTQLSVL.